The present T cell receptor (beta chain) was sequenced within a study of OX40 agonist ivuxolimab in advanced cancers. Across the study: Ivuxolimab is a fully human IgG2 antibody that activates OX40 (CD134).

Of note for this clone: The antigen is unknown.

Repertoires were generated with immunoSEQ multiplex PCR, while TCRdb's copy carries only in-frame clones and drops some. This sample has 7,900 or so clones, with about 88% found just once. V trimming: 2 bases; J trimming: 2 bases; junction bases outside the gene matches: 7. The CDR3 is 16 amino acids. CDR1 SGHTA and CDR2 FQGNSA come from the germline V gene. Regarding the study as a whole: Low normalized T-cell clonal expansion also characterized some of the nonresponders. Those patients achieving a partial response at 0.1-3.0 mg/kg showed among the lowest clonal expansion.

The gene calls are TRBV7-2 and TRBJ2-3; 7 nucleotides match TRBD2. The clonotype originates from an adult with an advanced solid tumor such as melanoma, head and neck, liver or kidney cancer. The sequenced sample was CD4+ or CD8+ T cells sorted from blood, obtained in a trial of the OX40 agonist ivuxolimab. CDR3 residues: CASSLIQRDPTDTQYF. In DNA form, the CDR3 reads TGTGCCAGCAGCTTAATCCAGCGGGACCCCACAGATACGCAGTATTTT.